One and the same sample provided the 24 T cell receptor beta chains below, sequenced in a study of cytomegalovirus exposure and HLA in healthy donors. Assay used: immunoSEQ multiplex PCR; TCRdb lists only in-frame clones, some missing. The sample includes some 140,000 clones, approximately 92% of them seen just once. Sequencing input: PBMCs. The source is a woman between 18 and 30 years old in good health and CMV-seropositive.

The rearrangement joins TRBV4-1 to TRBJ2-2; no definite D call. The CDR3 loop spans 13 amino acids. With 4 bases removed from V and 6 bases from J, the gap between germline ends came to 9 bases. Germline CDR1 MGHRA, CDR2 YSYEKL. The CDR3 nucleotides are TGCGCCAGCAGCCCCCAGTACCCCGGGGAGCTGTTTTTT. Its protein product is CASSPQYPGELFF.

The rearrangement joins TRBV2 to TRBJ2-2, with 7 bases lining up with TRBD2. Germline CDR1 and CDR2: SNHLY and FYNNEI. The CDR3 contains 16 residues. The J segment lost 0 bases and the V segment lost 2 bases, leaving 3 bases of the junction unmatched. The chain's CDR3 is CASSELSGANTGELFF. As DNA, the CDR3 is TGTGCCAGCAGTGAACTAAGCGGGGCGAACACCGGGGAGCTGTTTTTT.

V is TRBV7-9 and J is TRBJ1-5, with a tentative D call TRBD1 (6 bases). This CDR3 contains 17 residues. V lost 3 bases to trimming and J lost 1 base, with 16 bases between them. CDR1 is SEHNR, CDR2 FQNEAQ, per germline (reference sequence). CDR3 protein: CASSFPPYQGSNQPQHF. CDR3 DNA sequence: TGTGCCAGCAGCTTCCCACCTTACCAGGGGAGCAATCAGCCCCAGCATTTT. The variable domain in full, completed from reference TRBV7-9 and TRBJ1-5, reads DTGVSQNPRHKITKRGQNVTFRCDPISEHNRLYWYRQTLGQGPEFLTYFQNEAQLEKSRLLSDRFSAERPKGSFSTLEIQRTEQGDSAMYLCASSFPPYQGSNQPQHFGDGTRLSIL.

The V call is TRBV6-6, the J call TRBJ1-4; 7 bases fit TRBD1. CDR1 and CDR2 (germline): MNHNY, SVGAGI (reference sequence). The trim removed 5 bases at V and 7 bases at J, leaving 4 bases unmatched. This CDR3 has 13 residues. CDR3 nucleotide sequence: TGTGCCAGCAGTCCAGACAGGGTTGAAAAACTGTTTTTT. It translates to CASSPDRVEKLFF.

The chain has TRBV11-2 and TRBJ1-1, with a tentative D call TRBD1 (5 bases). Trimming stripped 8 bases from V and 0 bases from J, with 19 bases between. Looked up from germline, CDR1 is SGHAT and CDR2 is FQNNGV. CDR3 length equals 16 residues. The CDR3: CASRRLRGVMNTEAFF. CDR3 nucleotide sequence: TGTGCCAGCCGGCGGCTAAGGGGCGTCATGAACACTGAAGCTTTCTTT.

This clone appeared a single time. The genes are TRBV10-3 and TRBJ1-6; D gene uncertain. Germline lookup yields CDR1 ENHRY and CDR2 SYGVKD. The CDR3 totals 15 residues. V was pared by 0 bases and J by 6 bases, with 9 bases between. DNA of the CDR3: TGTGCCATCAGTGAGTCCCCAGGACTTAATTCACCCCTCCACTTT. It is translated as CAISESPGLNSPLHF.

The chain couples TRBV19 to TRBJ1-2, with TRBD1 matching 7 bases. Germline V gene data show CDR1 as LNHDA and CDR2 as SQIVND (reference sequence). Trimming took 11 bases from V and 3 from J; bases not matched to a gene: 12. The CDR3 has 14 residues. The CDR3 DNA reads as TGTGCCTCCTCAATCCGGGACAGCTACTATGGCTACACCTTC. The encoded protein is CASSIRDSYYGYTF.

CDR3 sequence reads: CASSEGTGRTNTEAFF. Written as DNA, the CDR3 is TGCGCCAGCAGTGAGGGGACAGGGAGGACGAACACTGAAGCTTTCTTT. The V gene is TRBV10-1, the J gene TRBJ1-1; 9 nucleotides agree with TRBD1. Losses at the gene ends were 2 bases for V and 1 base for J; bases not matched to a gene: 5. CDR1 and CDR2 from the germline V gene are WNHNN and SYGVQD (reference sequence). The CDR3 has 16 residues.

This clone appeared once. The chain has TRBV11-1 and TRBJ2-1, with 10 bases that match TRBD1. The CDR3 covers 16 residues. V shed 5 bases, J shed 2 bases, and the junction held 6 bases outside the gene matches. Germline CDR1 reads SGHAT; CDR2 reads FQDESV (reference sequence). The CDR3 here is CASSRLTGGPYNEQFF. CDR3 sequence (DNA): TGTGCCAGCAGCCGCTTGACAGGGGGCCCCTACAATGAGCAGTTCTTC.

The chain links TRBV4-3 to TRBJ2-7, with a tentative D call TRBD1 (6 bases). CDR3 size: 16 residues. V lost 1 base, J lost 7 bases, and 20 bases lay in between. Germline assignment: CDR1 LGHNA and CDR2 YSLEER. The CDR3 spells CASSQGPGQGLEEQYF. The CDR3 coding sequence is TGCGCCAGCAGCCAAGGGCCCGGGCAGGGGTTAGAGGAGCAGTACTTC.

V and J are TRBV28 and TRBJ1-1, with 9 bases identical to TRBD1. Germline V gene sequence: CDR1 MDHEN, CDR2 SYDVKM. The CDR3 contains 17 residues. The J segment lost 5 bases and the V segment lost 3 bases, leaving 13 bases of the junction unmatched. DNA for the CDR3: TGTGCCAGCAGTTTCCCACTCCTGGGACAGGGAAGGACTGAAGCTTTCTTT. It codes for CASSFPLLGQGRTEAFF.

This chain connects TRBV5-1 to TRBJ1-6; 7 nucleotides align to TRBD1. Germline V CDR1 and CDR2: SGHRS, YFSETQ. V lost 1 base and J lost 12; bases outside the gene matches: 16. CDR3 length: 17 residues. CDR3 protein: CASSLSPSHRSGGPLHF. CDR3 nucleotide sequence: TGCGCCAGCAGCTTGTCGCCATCGCACAGATCAGGGGGACCCCTCCACTTT. Combining the CDR3 with reference TRBV5-1 and TRBJ1-6 gives the whole variable domain KAGVTQTPRYLIKTRGQQVTLSCSPISGHRSVSWYQQTPGQGLQFLFEYFSETQRNKGNFPGRFSGRQFSNSRSEMNVSTLELGDSALYLCASSLSPSHRSGGPLHFGNGTRLTVT.

The chain recombines TRBV7-9 with TRBJ1-4, with D unclear. In germline, CDR1 is SEHNR, CDR2 FQNEAQ (reference sequence). V was clipped by 5 bases and J by 1 base, with 8 bases between them. This CDR3 is 14 amino acids long. The CDR3 DNA sequence: TGTGCCAGCAGCCCGGGGAGAACTAATGAAAAACTGTTTTTT. This gives the protein CASSPGRTNEKLFF.

The gene calls are TRBV6-5 and TRBJ1-5; maybe TRBD1 (5 bases). The CDR3 length is 15 residues. CDR1 MNHEY and CDR2 SVGAGI come from the germline V gene. V lost 0 bases and J 3 bases, leaving 9 bases between the germline ends. This CDR3 is CASSYSGGDNQPQHF. In nucleotides, the CDR3 is TGTGCCAGCAGTTACTCGGGAGGGGACAATCAGCCCCAGCATTTT.

The chain recombines TRBV23-1 with TRBJ2-5; tentative D call: TRBD1 (6 bases). TRBV23-1 is treated as an ORF (open reading frame) with a function not yet certain. CDR3 length equals 15 residues. V lost 4 bases and J 5 bases, leaving 17 bases between the germline ends. The CDR3 reads CASSRLHREWETQYF. CDR3 in DNA: TGCGCCAGCAGTCGCCTGCACAGGGAGTGGGAGACCCAGTACTTC.

The V gene is TRBV30, the J gene TRBJ2-2, with a weak D call TRBD2 (5 bases). The germline V gene has CDR1 GTSNPN and CDR2 SVGIG (reference sequence). CDR3 length equals 13 residues. Trimming shortened V by 5 bases and J by 4 bases, and 11 bases separated the two germline ends. The CDR3 DNA sequence: TGTGCCTGGGCGGGCGCGGGCACCGGGGAGCTGTTTTTT. Translated: CAWAGAGTGELFF.

The chain is built from TRBV6-5 and TRBJ2-1, with 13 bases matching TRBD2. V shed 4 bases and J 7 bases; nucleotides not matched to a gene: 4. The CDR3 spans 15 residues. Germline V gene lookup returns CDR1 MNHEY and CDR2 SVGAGI. CDR3 amino acids: CASSWTSGGTNEQFF. CDR3 bases: TGTGCCAGCAGTTGGACTAGCGGGGGTACAAATGAGCAGTTCTTC.

This rearrangement joins TRBV9 to TRBJ2-7; D not resolved. CDR1 is SGDLS and CDR2 is YYNGEE in the germline V gene. Trimming pared 0 bases from V and 1 base from J, leaving 14 bases between. CDR3 length: 16 residues. Here the CDR3 DNA reads TGTGCCAGCAGCGTAGAAAGGCCAGCGTCATCCTACGAGCAGTACTTC. This gives the protein CASSVERPASSYEQYF.

The chain links TRBV6-6 to TRBJ2-2; the match to TRBD2 covers 8 bases. The V segment lost 0 bases and the J segment 8 bases; nucleotides outside the gene matches: 2. In germline, CDR1 is MNHNY, CDR2 SVGAGI (reference sequence). The CDR3 runs to 14 residues. CDR3 in amino acids: CASSYSGGAGELFF. As DNA, the CDR3 is TGTGCCAGCAGTTACTCCGGGGGGGCTGGGGAGCTGTTTTTT.

The chain carries TRBV28 and TRBJ1-5, with D maybe TRBD1 (5 bases). Germline CDR1 is MDHEN and CDR2 is SYDVKM. Trimming cost V 1 base and J 0 bases, with 7 bases left between them. This CDR3 spans 15 amino acids. CDR3 sequence (DNA): TGTGCCAGCAGTTTATCAGGGTATAGCAATCAGCCCCAGCATTTT. Translated: CASSLSGYSNQPQHF.

This chain connects TRBV6-5 to TRBJ1-5, with 7 bases identical to TRBD1. With V trimmed by 7 bases and J by 2 bases, 8 bases remained unmatched. In germline, CDR1 is MNHEY, CDR2 SVGAGI. The CDR3 loop spans 15 amino acids. CDR3 coding DNA: TGTGCCAGCACCGAGGACAGGAGGGGCAATCAGCCCCAGCATTTT. Encoded protein: CASTEDRRGNQPQHF.

This CDR3 reads CASPNRGLKQPQHF. Here the CDR3 DNA reads TGTGCCAGCCCGAACAGGGGTTTGAAACAGCCCCAGCATTTT. The chain is built from TRBV9 and TRBJ1-5; 7 nucleotides align to TRBD1. Trimming took 7 bases from V and 7 from J; bases not matched to a gene: 11. The CDR3 loop spans 14 amino acids. Per the germline V gene, CDR1 is SGDLS and CDR2 is YYNGEE.

The chain recombines TRBV12-5 with TRBJ2-7; possible D gene TRBD2, 5 bases. The ends were cut back, 5 bases at V and 3 bases at J, with 11 bases in the middle. The CDR3 loop spans 13 amino acids. Germline-derived CDR1 and CDR2 are LGHNT and FRNRAP. CDR3 in amino acids: CASGRAEGYEQYF. The CDR3, as DNA: TGTGCTAGTGGTCGGGCAGAGGGCTACGAGCAGTACTTC.

The rearrangement uses TRBV2 and TRBJ2-3, with a weak D call TRBD2 (5 bases). V lost 1 base and J lost 4, with 12 bases in between. Germline V gene sequence: CDR1 SNHLY, CDR2 FYNNEI. The CDR3 consists of 15 residues. The CDR3 sequence: CASSEEYPRADTQYF. The CDR3 DNA is TGTGCCAGCAGTGAAGAGTATCCGCGGGCAGATACGCAGTATTTT.